This T cell receptor (beta chain) derives from a study of shared clonotypes between healthy human individuals. The overall study: Those who served as donors were a couple of women and a few men between the ages of 18 and 49.

Deletions cut 2 bases from V and 8 bases from J, with 13 bases between. The germline V gene encodes CDR1 SGHDN and CDR2 FVKESK. The CDR3 spans 15 residues. Sequencing was performed with immunoSEQ multiplex PCR; in TCRdb, only in-frame clones are kept and a portion is missing. The sample lists over 2 million clones, less than 95% seen once, with around 1.1% in the top ten. Study observations and caveats: Despite large depth, sorted-subset datasets appeared incompletely sequenced. Among donors, clonotype sharing was expected to be affected by sequencing depth.

In the case of this clone: No antigen is known for it.

Positive CCR7 selection of CD45RO-negative cells yielded the naive CD8 cells, and terminally differentiated effector memory CD45RA+ cells were excluded. Sequenced material: naive CD8+ T cells sorted from blood. This chain links TRBV14 with TRBJ1-6, with D hard to call. The sequence was obtained from a man aged 18-30 years in good health. CDR3 nucleotide sequence: TGTGCCAGCAGCCAATCGGAGTATTGGGATTCACCCCTCCACTTT. Its protein product is CASSQSEYWDSPLHF.